A selection of T cell receptor beta chains follows, all from one sample in a study of T cell responses to AZD1222 COVID-19 vaccine. Sequenced by immunoSEQ multiplex PCR; TCRdb stores in-frame clones only, minus some. The sample has about 57,000 clones; around 88% are singletons. Material: peripheral blood, obtained on day 0 of AZD1222 vaccination. The receptor source for this set is an adult in good health. The CDR3 runs from the conserved cysteine through the conserved F or W. The D gene is left open where the match is weak. Rows may omit the clone size; those that give it use once, few, many or a size class.

size	V	J	D	DNA	CDR3
-	TRBV27	TRBJ1-5	-	TGTGCCAGCAGCCCCAGGGGAGGCAATCAGCCCCAGCATTTT	CASSPRGGNQPQHF
-	TRBV6-5	TRBJ1-3	TRBD1	TGTGCTAGTAGCAGGGGGCGGCCTGGAAACACCATATATTTT	CASSRGRPGNTIYF
-	TRBV7-8	TRBJ1-5	-	TGTGCCAGCAGCTTACACTGGGGGGCTGAGCCCCAGCATTTT	CASSLHWGAEPQHF
-	TRBV4-3	TRBJ2-1	-	TGCGCCAGCAGCCAAGTGTTGACCACCAATGAGCAGTTCTTC	CASSQVLTTNEQFF
-	TRBV3-1/TRBV3-2	TRBJ2-5	-	TGTGCCAGCAGCCGAGGACAGCACGACCAAGAGACCCAGTACTTC	CASSRGQHDQETQYF
-	TRBV11-3	TRBJ2-1	-	TGTGCCAGCAGCTTTCCCCCGCCAGCCAATGAGCAGTTCTTC	CASSFPPPANEQFF
-	TRBV4-2	TRBJ2-4	TRBD2	TGTGCCAGCAGCCAAGATCTGATTCCCCATAGCGGGAGCGGGTTGGCCAAAAACATTCAGTACTTC	CASSQDLIPHSGSGLAKNIQYF
-	TRBV19	TRBJ2-7	-	TGTGCCAGTAGTATTAATGGAGACACGGCCTACGAGCAGTACTTC	CASSINGDTAYEQYF
-	TRBV4-1	TRBJ1-1	-	TGCGCCAGCAGCCGATTAAAACCGGGACGGGGAATCGAAAACACTGAAGCTTTCTTT	CASSRLKPGRGIENTEAFF
-	TRBV3-1/TRBV3-2	TRBJ2-7	TRBD1	TGTGCCAGCAGCCAAGACCCGGGACAGGGGTCCTACGAGCAGTACTTC	CASSQDPGQGSYEQYF
-	TRBV7-9	TRBJ2-5	TRBD2	TGTGCCAGCAGCTTTATGTTCGCGGGAGAGGAAGAGACCCAGTACTTC	CASSFMFAGEEETQYF
once	TRBV6-5	TRBJ2-3	TRBD2	TGTGCCAGCAGTTTACGACAGCGGGACAGCACAGATACGCAGTATTTT	CASSLRQRDSTDTQYF
-	TRBV2	TRBJ2-3	-	TGTGCCAGCAGGCTTAGTAGTGTCACTAGCACAGATACGCAGTATTTT	CASRLSSVTSTDTQYF
-	TRBV5-1	TRBJ2-3	-	TGCGCCAGCAGCGAACCACGGGGGACGCAGTATTTT	CASSEPRGTQYF
-	TRBV5-1	TRBJ2-3	-	TGCGCCAGCAGCTTACTAGTCCCTAGCACAGATACGCAGTATTTT	CASSLLVPSTDTQYF
-	TRBV10-1	TRBJ1-2	TRBD1	TGCGCCAGCCGACAGGGTTGCTATGGCTACACCTTC	CASRQGCYGYTF
-	TRBV28	TRBJ2-7	-	TGTGCCAGCAGTTCTACACCCCAGAACCACGAGCAGTACTTC	CASSSTPQNHEQYF
-	TRBV5-1	TRBJ2-7	-	TGCGCCAGCAGCTTGGCCGGGATAGGAGGAGGGTACGAGCAGTACTTC	CASSLAGIGGGYEQYF
-	TRBV5-1	TRBJ1-1	-	TGCGCCAGCAGCTTTAGGGGAAAGGACAAGAACACTGAAGCTTTCTTT	CASSFRGKDKNTEAFF
once	TRBV6-5	TRBJ2-1	TRBD2	TGTGCCAGCAGTTACGCTAGCGGGAGGGCGTACAATGAGCAGTTCTTC	CASSYASGRAYNEQFF
-	TRBV11-1	TRBJ2-7	-	TGTGCCAGCAGCTTAGGCACCGGCCAAAACTACGAGCAGTACTTC	CASSLGTGQNYEQYF
-	TRBV15	TRBJ1-5	-	TGTGCCACCAGTCTCGACTTGGTGGGGGGTCAGCCCCAGCATTTT	CATSLDLVGGQPQHF
-	TRBV6-5	TRBJ1-6	-	TGTGCCAGCAGTTACGGGGGACCGGGGGACGGCTCACCCCTCCACTTT	CASSYGGPGDGSPLHF
-	TRBV2	TRBJ2-2	TRBD2	TGTGCCAGCAGTTTCCTAGCGGGATTTGGGGAGCTGTTTTTT	CASSFLAGFGELFF
-	TRBV3-1/TRBV3-2	TRBJ2-1	TRBD2	TGTGCCAGCAGCCAAAAGGTTACCGGGACTAGCGGGTCTTGGAGCTCCTACAATGAGCAGTTCTTC	CASSQKVTGTSGSWSSYNEQFF
-	TRBV4-2	TRBJ1-2	-	TGTGCCAGCAGCCAAGATAGCCCCGCGAGGAATGGCTACACCTTC	CASSQDSPARNGYTF
-	TRBV2	TRBJ1-1	-	TGTGCCAGCAGGTACAGGTTTATGAACACTGAAGCTTTCTTT	CASRYRFMNTEAFF
-	TRBV27	TRBJ1-1	-	TGTGCCAGCACTTTAAGGCCGAACACTGAAGCTTTCTTT	CASTLRPNTEAFF
-	TRBV5-1	TRBJ1-3	-	TGCGCCAGCAGTGATCCGAGCGGAAACACCATATATTTT	CASSDPSGNTIYF
-	TRBV27	TRBJ1-2	-	TGTGCCAGCAGTTTAAGGGCCTCAGGGAGCTATGGCTACACCTTC	CASSLRASGSYGYTF
-	TRBV7-9	TRBJ2-6	TRBD1	TGTGCCAGCAGCCCAGGGACAGCCGATGTTATCTCTGGGGCCAACGTCCTGACTTTC	CASSPGTADVISGANVLTF
-	TRBV9	TRBJ1-3	TRBD1	TGTGCCAGCAGCCCAACGACAGGGGGATTTGGAAACACCATATATTTT	CASSPTTGGFGNTIYF
-	TRBV28	TRBJ2-3	TRBD1	TGTGCCAGCAGCCTAGGGGGCCCTGCAGATACGCAGTATTTT	CASSLGGPADTQYF
-	TRBV28	TRBJ1-5	-	TGTGCCAGCAGTTCAGGGACTCTCAGATTTTTTCAGCCCCAGCATTTT	CASSSGTLRFFQPQHF
-	TRBV3-1/TRBV3-2	TRBJ2-5	TRBD1	TGTGCCAGCAGCCGCGGGACAGGGGAAGAGACCCAGTACTTC	CASSRGTGEETQYF
-	TRBV28	TRBJ1-1	-	TGTGCCAGCAGTCAACAGGGACAAGCTTTCTTT	CASSQQGQAFF
-	TRBV9	TRBJ1-1	-	TGTGCCAGCAGCGTAGCGCCAGGGACGAACACTGAAGCTTTCTTT	CASSVAPGTNTEAFF
-	TRBV30	TRBJ1-2	TRBD1	TGTGCCTGGAGGACAGGGACGGTGAAGGGCTACACCTTC	CAWRTGTVKGYTF
-	TRBV7-3	TRBJ2-7	TRBD1	TGTGCCAGCAGCTTATATTCCGGGACAGCCTACGAGCAGTACTTC	CASSLYSGTAYEQYF
-	TRBV9	TRBJ2-5	-	TGTGCCAGCAGCGAAGCTTCAGGGAGGCGTGGGGAGACCCAGTACTTC	CASSEASGRRGETQYF
-	TRBV2	TRBJ2-5	TRBD2	TGTGCCAGCAGTGTGGGACTATGGGAGACCCAGTACTTC	CASSVGLWETQYF
-	TRBV9	TRBJ1-2	-	TGTGCCAGCAGCGTAACTCCCGACACGGACTATGGCTACACCTTC	CASSVTPDTDYGYTF
-	TRBV5-1	TRBJ2-1	-	TGCGCCAGCAGCTTGGGAGCAGGCCTCAATGAGCAGTTCTTC	CASSLGAGLNEQFF
-	TRBV19	TRBJ2-7	-	TGTGCCAGTAGTATAGCGGGAGTTCACGAGCAGTACTTC	CASSIAGVHEQYF
-	TRBV28	TRBJ2-1	-	TGTGCCAGTGGGGTGAGCTCCTACAATGAGCAGTTCTTC	CASGVSSYNEQFF
-	TRBV6-5	TRBJ1-2	-	TGTGCCAGCCTTTCTAGGGAATTAGGGGGCTACACCTTC	CASLSRELGGYTF
-	TRBV28	TRBJ1-2	-	TGTGCCAGCAGCCCACAGGGCCTACCGGGGCCAGTTAATAACTATGGCTACACCTTC	CASSPQGLPGPVNNYGYTF
-	TRBV4-1	TRBJ2-1	TRBD1	TGCGCCAGCAGTCATCACAGGGGGCTCCCTAACAATGAGCAGTTCTTC	CASSHHRGLPNNEQFF
-	TRBV6-2/TRBV6-3	TRBJ2-1	TRBD2	TGTGCCAGCAGTGCACCAAGCGGGAGGATAGGCTCCTACAATGAGCAGTTCTTC	CASSAPSGRIGSYNEQFF
once	TRBV28	TRBJ2-1	-	TGTGCCAGCAGTTTATATGAGCAGTTCTTC	CASSLYEQFF
-	TRBV28	TRBJ1-5	TRBD1	TGTGCCAGCAGTTTCCAAGCAGGGGGTGGCAATCAGCCCCAGCATTTT	CASSFQAGGGNQPQHF
-	TRBV19	TRBJ2-7	-	TGTGCCAGTAGTATAACGGCAGTAATGACCTACGAGCAGTACTTC	CASSITAVMTYEQYF
-	TRBV7-6	TRBJ2-7	TRBD2	TGTGCCAGCAGCCGCGGGAGTCGGGACGAGCAGTACTTC	CASSRGSRDEQYF
once	TRBV12-5	TRBJ1-5	-	TGTGCTAGTGGTTTGGGATATAGCAATCAGCCCCAGCATTTT	CASGLGYSNQPQHF
-	TRBV18	TRBJ2-7	-	TGTGCCAGCTCACCACCTTACACGAGCTCCTACGAGCAGTACTTC	CASSPPYTSSYEQYF